The 7 T cell receptor beta chains presented below share a single source sample, sequenced in a study of blood T cell repertoires in COVID-19 (TCRdb year 2020). Library prep was done by the immunoSEQ multiplex PCR assay. TCRdb carries this immuneACCESS record with in-frame sequences only. Its versions omit some clonotypes, under half of them owing to an unresolved V gene in the studies checked, with the rest unexplained. For this sample there are approximately 260,000 clones; around 89% appear just once. The top ten hold around 2.3% of the sample. The material sequenced was peripheral blood. The receptors derive from a woman in her sixties or seventies with COVID-19, enrolled during active disease.

The rearrangement joins TRBV29-1 to TRBJ2-3, with 10 bases identical to TRBD1. With 7 bases clipped from V and 14 bases from J, the junction kept 15 bases outside the gene matches. In germline, CDR1 is SQVTM, CDR2 ANQGSEA. This CDR3 has 13 residues. The CDR3 is CSAGQGGAPTAYF. The CDR3 DNA sequence: TGCAGCGCAGGACAGGGGGGTGCCCCAACCGCGTATTTT.

The chain links TRBV7-9 to TRBJ1-2; D unclear. Germline assignment: CDR1 SEHNR and CDR2 FQNEAQ (reference sequence). Trimming took off 3 bases at V and 6 bases at J, with 14 bases between the two ends. CDR3 length equals 14 residues. The CDR3 region is CASSFGGRGHGYTF. The DNA for the CDR3 is TGTGCCAGCAGCTTTGGAGGCCGAGGGCATGGCTACACCTTC.

V is TRBV7-2 and J is TRBJ2-1, with 13 positions matching TRBD2. Germline CDR1 and CDR2: SGHTA and FQGNSA. The CDR3 totals 15 residues. With V trimmed by 3 bases and J by 9 bases, 5 bases remained unmatched. The DNA of the CDR3 is TGTGCCAGCAGCTTGGCCGGGACTAGCGGGGCTGAGCAGTTCTTC. This gives the protein CASSLAGTSGAEQFF.

V is TRBV7-2 and J is TRBJ1-6; perhaps TRBD1 as D (6 bases). This CDR3 comprises 15 residues. CDR1 is SGHTA, CDR2 FQGNSA, per germline. Trimming removed 2 bases from V and 5 bases from J, with 10 bases in between. CDR3 residues: CASSLRSGDNSPLHF. The CDR3 DNA reads as TGTGCCAGCAGCTTAAGGTCAGGGGATAATTCACCCCTCCACTTT.

In this sample, this clone turned up once. This chain joins TRBV9 and TRBJ2-3; 13 bases are a match to TRBD2. Germline trimming cut 3 bases from V and 5 bases from J; bases unmatched to any gene: 6. CDR1 is SGDLS, CDR2 YYNGEE, per germline. This CDR3 has 16 amino acids. The CDR3 DNA reads as TGTGCCAGCAGCGCGACTAGCGGGGGGTCGGGAGATACGCAGTATTTT. Its protein is CASSATSGGSGDTQYF.

The J gene is TRBJ1-2, the V gene TRBV6-5; no reliable D call. Germline assignment: CDR1 MNHEY and CDR2 SVGAGI. The CDR3 length is 14 residues. The ends were cut back, 4 bases at V and 1 base at J, with 10 bases in the middle. CDR3 coding DNA: TGTGCCAGCAGTTCGGGTGGAGATAACTATGGCTACACCTTC. It codes for CASSSGGDNYGYTF.

This chain connects TRBV3-1 (or the pseudogene TRBV3-2) to TRBJ1-2; D is undetermined. V was cut by 3 bases and J by 7 bases, with 12 bases left in between. This CDR3 spans 13 amino acids. Germline CDR1 reads LGHDT; CDR2 reads YNNKEL (reference sequence). CDR3 DNA: TGTGCCAGCAGCCATTCCCGCGTCGGTGGCTACACCTTC. It yields the protein CASSHSRVGGYTF.